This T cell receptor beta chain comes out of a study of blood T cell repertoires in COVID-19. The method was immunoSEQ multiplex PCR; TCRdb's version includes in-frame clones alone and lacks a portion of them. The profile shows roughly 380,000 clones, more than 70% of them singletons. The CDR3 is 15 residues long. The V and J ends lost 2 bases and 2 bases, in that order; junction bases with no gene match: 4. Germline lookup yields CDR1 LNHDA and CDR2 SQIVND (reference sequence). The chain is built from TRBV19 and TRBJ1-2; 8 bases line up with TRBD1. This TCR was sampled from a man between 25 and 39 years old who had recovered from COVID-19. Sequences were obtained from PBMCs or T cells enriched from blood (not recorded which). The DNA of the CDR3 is TGTGCCAGTAGTATATCCCGGACAGGGAACTATGGCTACACCTTC. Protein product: CASSISRTGNYGYTF.